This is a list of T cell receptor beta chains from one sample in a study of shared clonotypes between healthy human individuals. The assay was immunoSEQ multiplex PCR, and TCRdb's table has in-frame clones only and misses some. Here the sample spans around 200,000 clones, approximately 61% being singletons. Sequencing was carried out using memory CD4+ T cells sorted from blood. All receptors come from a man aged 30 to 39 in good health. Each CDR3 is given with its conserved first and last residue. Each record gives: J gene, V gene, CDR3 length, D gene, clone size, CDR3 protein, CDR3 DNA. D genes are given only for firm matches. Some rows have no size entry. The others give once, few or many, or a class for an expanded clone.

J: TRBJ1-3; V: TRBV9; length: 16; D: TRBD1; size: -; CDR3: CASSVGTGGFGNTIYF; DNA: TGTGCCAGCAGCGTCGGGACAGGGGGCTTTGGAAACACCATATATTTT
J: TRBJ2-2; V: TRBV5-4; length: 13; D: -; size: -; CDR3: CASLAAGTGELFF; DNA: TGTGCCAGCCTCGCCGCGGGGACCGGGGAGCTGTTTTTT
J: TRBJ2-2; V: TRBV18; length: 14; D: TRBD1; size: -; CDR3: CASSETGGTGELFF; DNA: TGTGCCAGCTCCGAGACAGGGGGCACCGGGGAGCTGTTTTTT
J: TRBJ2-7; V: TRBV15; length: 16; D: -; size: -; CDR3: CATSPWDGGLSYEQYF; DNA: TGTGCCACCAGTCCGTGGGACGGTGGACTATCCTACGAGCAGTACTTC
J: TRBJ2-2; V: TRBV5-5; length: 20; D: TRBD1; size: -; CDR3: CASSLTPLTSTGGRTGELFF; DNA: TGTGCCAGCAGCTTGACCCCGTTAACCTCGACAGGGGGCAGGACCGGGGAGCTGTTTTTT
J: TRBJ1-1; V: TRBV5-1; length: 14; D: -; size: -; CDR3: CASSRSSGYTEAFF; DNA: TGCGCCAGCAGTAGGTCGAGTGGGTACACTGAAGCTTTCTTT
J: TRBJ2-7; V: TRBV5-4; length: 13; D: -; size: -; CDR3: CASSLGSNYEQYF; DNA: TGTGCCAGCAGCCTGGGATCCAACTACGAGCAGTACTTC
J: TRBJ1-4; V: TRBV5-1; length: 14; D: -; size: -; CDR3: CASSLRTNSEKLFF; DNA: TGCGCCAGCAGCTTGAGGACGAACAGCGAAAAACTGTTTTTT
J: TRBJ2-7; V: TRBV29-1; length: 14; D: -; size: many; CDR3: CSVGPKAGSYEQYF; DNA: TGCAGCGTTGGACCCAAGGCGGGATCCTACGAGCAGTACTTC
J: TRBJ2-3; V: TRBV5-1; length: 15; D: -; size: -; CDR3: CASSFLPASTDTQYF; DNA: TGCGCCAGCAGCTTCCTTCCCGCTAGCACAGATACGCAGTATTTT
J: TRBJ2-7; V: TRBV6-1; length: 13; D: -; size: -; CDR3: CASSRDRTYEQYF; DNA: TGTGCCAGCAGCCGGGACCGTACCTACGAGCAGTACTTC
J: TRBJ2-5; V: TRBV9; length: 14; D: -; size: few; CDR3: CASSVSPVQETQYF; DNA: TGTGCCAGCAGCGTCTCTCCAGTCCAAGAGACCCAGTACTTC
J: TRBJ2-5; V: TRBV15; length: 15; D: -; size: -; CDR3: CATSWIGTGQETQYF; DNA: TGTGCCACCAGCTGGATAGGCACAGGCCAAGAGACCCAGTACTTC
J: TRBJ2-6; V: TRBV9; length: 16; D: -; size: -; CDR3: CASRLRQETGANVLTF; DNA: TGTGCCAGCAGGTTGAGACAGGAGACTGGGGCCAACGTCCTGACTTTC
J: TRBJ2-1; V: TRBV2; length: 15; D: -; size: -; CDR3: CASNPLAITYNEQFF; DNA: TGTGCCAGCAATCCTCTAGCGATCACCTACAATGAGCAGTTCTTC
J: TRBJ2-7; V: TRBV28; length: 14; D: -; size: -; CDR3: CASSLFLQTYEQYF; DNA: TGTGCCAGCAGTTTATTCCTCCAGACCTACGAGCAGTACTTC
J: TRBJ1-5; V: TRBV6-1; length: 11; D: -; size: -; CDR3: CASSEMQPQHF; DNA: TGTGCCAGCAGTGAAATGCAGCCCCAGCATTTT
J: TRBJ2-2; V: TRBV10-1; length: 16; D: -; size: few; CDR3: CASSESTGANTGELFF; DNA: TGCGCCAGCAGTGAGTCGACGGGAGCGAACACCGGGGAGCTGTTTTTT
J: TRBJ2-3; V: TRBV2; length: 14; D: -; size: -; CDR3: CASRSGLSTDTQYF; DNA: TGTGCCAGCAGAAGCGGGCTTAGCACAGATACGCAGTATTTT
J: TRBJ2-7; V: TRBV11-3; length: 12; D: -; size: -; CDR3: CASRRQVHEQYF; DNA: TGTGCCAGCAGGCGTCAGGTCCACGAGCAGTACTTC
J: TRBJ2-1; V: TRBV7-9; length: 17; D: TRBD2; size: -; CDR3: CASSTLRRDYKYNEQFF; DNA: TGTGCCAGCAGCACCCTTCGTAGGGACTACAAATACAATGAGCAGTTCTTC
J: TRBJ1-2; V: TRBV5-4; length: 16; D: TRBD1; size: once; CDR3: CASSSPSGGALGGYTF; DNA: TGTGCCAGCAGCTCGCCTTCAGGGGGCGCTTTGGGGGGCTACACCTTC
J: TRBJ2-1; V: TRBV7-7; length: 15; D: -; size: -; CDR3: CASSLDDGPPTEQFF; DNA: TGTGCTAGCAGCTTAGACGATGGCCCTCCAACTGAGCAGTTCTTC
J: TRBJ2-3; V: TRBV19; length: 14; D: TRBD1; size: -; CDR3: CASSRGPGTDTQYF; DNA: TGTGCCAGTTCAAGGGGGCCAGGCACAGATACGCAGTATTTT